Listed here is a single T cell receptor (beta chain). Source study methods: Amplified reference gene primers provided the basis for estimating nucleated cell counts. Data came from immunoSEQ multiplex PCR; TCRdb stores just in-frame clones and leaves some out. V and J calls and clone size are given by that table; D and trimming were obtained from the DNA. The table shows about 370,000 clones, with 89% occurring only once. The data stem from a study of blood T cell repertoires in COVID-19. Study background: Collection of acute and convalescent COVID-19 samples took place in the United States, Italy and Spain. PBMCs, B-cell-depleted T cells, or T cells provided the cDNA or gDNA that made up the material.

The Seattle patients joined while their infection was active and were tracked longitudinally afterward. This TCR was recovered from a woman younger than 45 with COVID-19, enrolled during active disease. Sequenced sample: peripheral blood.

CDR3 coding DNA: TGTGCCAGTACTGACAGGGGTGGGCAGTATTTT. Amino acid sequence: CASTDRGGQYF. The chain employs TRBV19 and TRBJ2-3; 8 bases align to TRBD1. J lost 11 bases, V lost 7 bases, and 5 bases had no gene match. The CDR3 sequence is 11 residues long. Germline CDR1 LNHDA, CDR2 SQIVND (reference sequence).